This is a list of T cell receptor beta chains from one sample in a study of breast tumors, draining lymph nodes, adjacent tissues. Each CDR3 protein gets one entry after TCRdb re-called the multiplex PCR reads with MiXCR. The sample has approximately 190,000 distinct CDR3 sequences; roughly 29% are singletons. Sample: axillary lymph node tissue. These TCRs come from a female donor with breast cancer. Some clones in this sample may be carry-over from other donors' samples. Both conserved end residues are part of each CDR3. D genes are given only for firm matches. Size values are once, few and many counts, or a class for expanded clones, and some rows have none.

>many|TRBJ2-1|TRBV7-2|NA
TGTGCCAGCAGCTTTCCCTACAGCGGCTATGAGCAGTTCTTC
CASSFPYSGYEQFF
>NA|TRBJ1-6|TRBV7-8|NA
TGTGCCAGCAGCTTAGAGGGGAACTATAATTCACCCCTCCACTTT
CASSLEGNYNSPLHF
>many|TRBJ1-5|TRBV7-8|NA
TGTGCCAGCAGCTTAGGAGACAATCAGCCCCAGCATTTT
CASSLGDNQPQHF
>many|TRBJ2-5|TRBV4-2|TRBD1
TGTGCCAGCAGCCCCCCCCCGGGCGGGACAGGGGATGGAGAGACCCAGTACTTC
CASSPPPGGTGDGETQYF
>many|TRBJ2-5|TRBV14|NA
TGTGCCAGCAGCGGTCCTCAAGAGACCCAGTACTTC
CASSGPQETQYF
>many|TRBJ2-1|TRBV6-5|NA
TGTGCCAGCAGGCCAGGGACTCCCTCCTACAATGAGCAGTTCTTC
CASRPGTPSYNEQFF
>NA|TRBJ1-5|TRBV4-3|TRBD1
TGCGCCAGCAGCCAAGCTCCCGGGGAACAGGGGTACAATCAGCCCCAGCATTTT
CASSQAPGEQGYNQPQHF
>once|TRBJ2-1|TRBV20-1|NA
TGCAGTGCTCCCCTGAGCTCCTACAATGAGCAGCTCTTC
CSAPLSSYNEQLF
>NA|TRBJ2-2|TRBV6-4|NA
TGTGCCAGGGGGCAGGTGAACACCGGGGAGCTGTTTTTT
CARGQVNTGELFF
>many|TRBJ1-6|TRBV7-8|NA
TGTGCCAGCAGCTTCGGACGGTCGAATTCACCCCTCCACTTT
CASSFGRSNSPLHF
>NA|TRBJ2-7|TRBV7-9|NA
TGTGCCAGCAGCTCCCCCCCCCCCTCCGAGCAGTACTTC
CASSSPPPSEQYF
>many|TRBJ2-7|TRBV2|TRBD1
TGTGCCAGCACCCGCGACAGGGGTCTCGAGCAGTACTTC
CASTRDRGLEQYF
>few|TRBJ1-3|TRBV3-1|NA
TGTGCCAGCAGCCGCGCCGACAGCTCTGGAAACACCATATATTTT
CASSRADSSGNTIYF
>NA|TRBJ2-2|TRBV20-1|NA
TGCAGTGCTAGAGGGGAGCTGTTTTTT
CSARGELFF
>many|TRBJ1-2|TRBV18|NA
TGTGCCAGCTCACCACGAGATTCATCCTATGGCTACACCTTC
CASSPRDSSYGYTF
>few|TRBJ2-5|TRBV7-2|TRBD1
TGTGCCAGCAGCGCGCAGGGGGCCCAAGAGACCCGGTACTTC
CASSAQGAQETRYF
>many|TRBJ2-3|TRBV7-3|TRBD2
TGTGCCAGCAGCTTAATCGGACTAGCGGGGACAGATACGCAGTATTTT
CASSLIGLAGTDTQYF
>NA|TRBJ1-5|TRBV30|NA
TGTGCCTGGATCAGGGGTGGGGGTCAGCCCCAGCATTTT
CAWIRGGGQPQHF
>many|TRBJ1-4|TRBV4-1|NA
TGCGCCAGCAGCCAAGATCCCGTCAACCCATGGGAAAAACTGTTTTTT
CASSQDPVNPWEKLFF
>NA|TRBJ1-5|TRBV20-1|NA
TGCAGTGCTAGTAGTATCAGGGGAGGGGCTAGGAATCAGCCCCGGCATTTT
CSASSIRGGARNQPRHF
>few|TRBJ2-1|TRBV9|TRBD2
TGTGCCAGCAGCTCCCGACTAGCGGGTTACAATGAGCAGCTCTTC
CASSSRLAGYNEQLF
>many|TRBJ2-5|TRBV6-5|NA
TGTGCCAGCAGTAGGGACTCCTCACAAGAGACCCAGTACTTC
CASSRDSSQETQYF
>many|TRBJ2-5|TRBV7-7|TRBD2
TGTGCTAGCCGCCTAGCGGGGGGACCAAGGGAGACCCAGTACTTC
CASRLAGGPRETQYF
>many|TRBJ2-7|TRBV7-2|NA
TGTGCCAGCAGCTTGGACGGGAGTTACGAGCAGTACTTC
CASSLDGSYEQYF
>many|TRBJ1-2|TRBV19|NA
TGTGCCAGTAGTATCCCGGGGCACTATGGCTACACCTTC
CASSIPGHYGYTF
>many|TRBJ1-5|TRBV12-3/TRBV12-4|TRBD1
TGTGCCAGCAGTCTCCGGACAGGGATGGAGCGGCCCCAGCATTTT
CASSLRTGMERPQHF
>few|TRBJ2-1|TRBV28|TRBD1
TGTGCCAGCAACCCACGGGACAGGTACAATGAGCAGTTCTTC
CASNPRDRYNEQFF
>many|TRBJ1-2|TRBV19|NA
TGTGCCAGTAGTAACTCGGAGAGGTTAAACTATGGCTACACCTTC
CASSNSERLNYGYTF
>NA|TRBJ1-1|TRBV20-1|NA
TGCAGTGCTAGGGGTCGGGGGTCCAACACTGAAGCTTTCTTT
CSARGRGSNTEAFF
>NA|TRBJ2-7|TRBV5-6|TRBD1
TGTGCCAGCAGCCCACAGGGGGCAGGCGAGCAGTACTTC
CASSPQGAGEQYF
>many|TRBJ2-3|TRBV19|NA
TGTGCCAGTAGTAAGGGCTTCACAGATACGCAGTATTTT
CASSKGFTDTQYF
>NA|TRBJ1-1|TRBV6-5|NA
TGTGCCAGCACCCAGGGGACTGAAGCTTTCTTT
CASTQGTEAFF
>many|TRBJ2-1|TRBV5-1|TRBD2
TGCGCCAGCAGCTTGGTCGGGACTAGCGGGACAAATGAGCAGTTCTTC
CASSLVGTSGTNEQFF